The subject of this entry is one T cell receptor beta chain. Its antigen is still unknown. These data belong to a study of Ad26.COV2.S vaccination and SARS-CoV-2 variants. The treatment: some 19 received Ad26.COV2.S at low or high dose, single or two shots; roughly five received placebo; per-sample allocation not given. Each sample was drawn 63 days after the first injection (of vaccine or placebo). The repertoire was sequenced with immunoSEQ multiplex PCR; TCRdb's copy has only in-frame clones and lacks some. The sample shows hundreds of thousands of clones, 85% to 90% of them seen only once. Study results and limitations: With respect to non-spike TCR breadth, vaccine and placebo recipients were similar.

Looked up from germline, CDR1 is MNHEY and CDR2 is SVGAGI. This CDR3 comprises 14 residues. V shed 5 bases, J shed 7 bases, and the junction held 5 bases outside the gene matches. The V call is TRBV6-5, the J call TRBJ2-2, with TRBD2 matching over 9 bases. The clonotype originates from a person between 18 and 65 years old who received the Ad26.COV2.S COVID-19 vaccine or a placebo. The sample was peripheral blood, taken in a trial of Ad26.COV2.S vaccine versus placebo. CDR3 sequence reads: CASSISGGNGELFF. The CDR3, as DNA: TGTGCCAGCAGTATCAGCGGGGGGAACGGGGAGCTGTTTTTT.